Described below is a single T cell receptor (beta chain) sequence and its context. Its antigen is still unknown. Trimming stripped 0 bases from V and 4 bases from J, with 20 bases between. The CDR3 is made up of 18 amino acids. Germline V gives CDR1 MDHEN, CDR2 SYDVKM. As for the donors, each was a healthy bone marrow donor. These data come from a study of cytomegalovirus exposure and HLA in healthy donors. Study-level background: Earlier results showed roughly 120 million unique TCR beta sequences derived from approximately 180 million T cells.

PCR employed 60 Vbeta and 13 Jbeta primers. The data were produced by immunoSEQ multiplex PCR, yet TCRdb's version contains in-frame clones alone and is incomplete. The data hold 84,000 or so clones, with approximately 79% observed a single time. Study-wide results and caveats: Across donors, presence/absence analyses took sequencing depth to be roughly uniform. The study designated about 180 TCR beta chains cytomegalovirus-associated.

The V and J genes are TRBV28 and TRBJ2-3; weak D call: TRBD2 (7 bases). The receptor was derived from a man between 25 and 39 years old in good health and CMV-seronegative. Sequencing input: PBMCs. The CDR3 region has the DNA TGTGCCAGCAGTTTATGGGGGGGGCCGGTGGCTGAATCAGATACGCAGTATTTT. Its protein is CASSLWGGPVAESDTQYF.